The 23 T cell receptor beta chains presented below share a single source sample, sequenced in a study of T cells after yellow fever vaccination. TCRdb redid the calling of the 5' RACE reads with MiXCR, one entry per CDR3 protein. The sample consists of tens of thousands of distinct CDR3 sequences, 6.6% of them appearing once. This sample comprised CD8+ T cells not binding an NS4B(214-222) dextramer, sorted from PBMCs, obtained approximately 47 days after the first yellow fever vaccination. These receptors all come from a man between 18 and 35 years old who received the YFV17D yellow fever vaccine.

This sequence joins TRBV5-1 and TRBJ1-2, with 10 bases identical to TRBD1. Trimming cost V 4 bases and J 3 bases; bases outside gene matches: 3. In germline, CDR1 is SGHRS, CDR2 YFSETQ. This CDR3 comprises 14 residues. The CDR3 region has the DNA TGCGCCAGCAGCGTCGGGACAGGGGACTATGGCTACACCTTC. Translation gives CASSVGTGDYGYTF.

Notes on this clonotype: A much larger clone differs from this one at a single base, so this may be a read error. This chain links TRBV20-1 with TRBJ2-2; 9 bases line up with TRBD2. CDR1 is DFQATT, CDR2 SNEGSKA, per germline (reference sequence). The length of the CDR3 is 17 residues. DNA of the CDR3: TGCTGTGCTAGAGAGGAAAGCGGGGGGCCGTCAACCGGGGAGCTGTTTTTT. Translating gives CCAREESGGPSTGELFF.

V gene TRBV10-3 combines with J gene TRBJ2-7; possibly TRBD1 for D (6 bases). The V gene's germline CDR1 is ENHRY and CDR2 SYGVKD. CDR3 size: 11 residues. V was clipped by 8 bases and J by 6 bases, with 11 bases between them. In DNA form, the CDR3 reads TGTGCCATCTCCCAGGGGACCGAGCAGTACGTC. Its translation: CAISQGTEQYV.

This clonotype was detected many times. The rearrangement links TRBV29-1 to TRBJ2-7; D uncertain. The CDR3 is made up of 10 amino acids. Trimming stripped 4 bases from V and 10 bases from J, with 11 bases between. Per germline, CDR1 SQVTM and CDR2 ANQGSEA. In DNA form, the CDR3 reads TGCAGCGTTGTGGACGGAGAACAGTACGTC. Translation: CSVVDGEQYV.

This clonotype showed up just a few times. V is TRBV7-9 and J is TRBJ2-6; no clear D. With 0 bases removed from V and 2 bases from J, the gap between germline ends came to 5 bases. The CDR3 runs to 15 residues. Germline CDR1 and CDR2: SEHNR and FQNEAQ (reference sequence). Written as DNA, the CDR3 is TGTGCCAGCAGCTTAGCAGGGACTGGGGCCAACGTCCTGACTTTC. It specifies CASSLAGTGANVLTF. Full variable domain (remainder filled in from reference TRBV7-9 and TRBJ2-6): DTGVSQNPRHKITKRGQNVTFRCDPISEHNRLYWYRQTLGQGPEFLTYFQNEAQLEKSRLLSDRFSAERPKGSFSTLEIQRTEQGDSAMYLCASSLAGTGANVLTFGAGSRLTVL.

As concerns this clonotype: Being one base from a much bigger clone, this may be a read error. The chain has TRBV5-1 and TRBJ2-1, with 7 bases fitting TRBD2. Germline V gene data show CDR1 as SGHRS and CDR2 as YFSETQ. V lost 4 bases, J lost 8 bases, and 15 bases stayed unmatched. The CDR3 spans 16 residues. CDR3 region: CASSLYRVFAGDEQFF. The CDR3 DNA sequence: TGCGCCAGCAGCCTTTATAGGGTATTCGCGGGGGATGAGCAGTTCTTC.

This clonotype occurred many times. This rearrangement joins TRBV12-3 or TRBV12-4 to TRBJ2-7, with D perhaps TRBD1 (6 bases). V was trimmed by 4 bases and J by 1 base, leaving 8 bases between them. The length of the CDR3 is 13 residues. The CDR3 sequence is CASSYTGSYEQYF. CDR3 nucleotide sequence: TGTGCCAGCAGTTACACAGGGTCCTACGAGCAGTACTTC.

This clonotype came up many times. This CDR3 is CASSPGGTDTQYF. The CDR3 coding sequence is TGTGCCAGCAGTCCCGGTGGCACAGATACGCAGTATTTT. This sequence joins TRBV9 and TRBJ2-3; D not certain. CDR1 and CDR2 (germline): SGDLS, YYNGEE. Trimming took off 5 bases at V and 1 base at J, with 8 bases between the two ends. The CDR3 covers 13 residues.

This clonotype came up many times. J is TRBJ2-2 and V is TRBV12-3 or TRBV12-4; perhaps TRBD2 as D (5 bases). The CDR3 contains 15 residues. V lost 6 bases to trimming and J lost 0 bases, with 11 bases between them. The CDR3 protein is CASRRGQTNTGELFF. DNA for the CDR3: TGTGCCAGCAGGCGCGGGCAGACGAACACCGGGGAGCTGTTTTTT.

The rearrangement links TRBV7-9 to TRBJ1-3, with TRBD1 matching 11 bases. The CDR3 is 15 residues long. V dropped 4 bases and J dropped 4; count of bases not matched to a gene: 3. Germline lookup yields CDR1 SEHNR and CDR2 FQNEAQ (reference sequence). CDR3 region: CASSWTGGIGNTIYF. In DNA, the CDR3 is TGTGCCAGCAGCTGGACAGGGGGCATAGGAAACACCATATATTTT. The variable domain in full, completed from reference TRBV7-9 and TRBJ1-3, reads DTGVSQNPRHKITKRGQNVTFRCDPISEHNRLYWYRQTLGQGPEFLTYFQNEAQLEKSRLLSDRFSAERPKGSFSTLEIQRTEQGDSAMYLCASSWTGGIGNTIYFGEGSWLTVV.

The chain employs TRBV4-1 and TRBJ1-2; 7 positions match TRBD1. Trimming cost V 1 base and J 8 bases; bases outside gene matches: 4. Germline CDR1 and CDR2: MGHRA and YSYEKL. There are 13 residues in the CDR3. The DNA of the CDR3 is TGCGCCAGCAGCCAAGGGGACAGAGAAGGCTACACCTTC. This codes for CASSQGDREGYTF.

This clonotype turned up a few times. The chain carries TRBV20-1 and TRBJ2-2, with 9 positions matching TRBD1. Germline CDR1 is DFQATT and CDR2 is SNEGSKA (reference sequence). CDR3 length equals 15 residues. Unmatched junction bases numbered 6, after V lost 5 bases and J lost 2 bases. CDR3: CSAPGDRVNTGELFF. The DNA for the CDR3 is TGCAGTGCTCCCGGGGACAGGGTCAACACCGGGGAGCTGTTTTTT.

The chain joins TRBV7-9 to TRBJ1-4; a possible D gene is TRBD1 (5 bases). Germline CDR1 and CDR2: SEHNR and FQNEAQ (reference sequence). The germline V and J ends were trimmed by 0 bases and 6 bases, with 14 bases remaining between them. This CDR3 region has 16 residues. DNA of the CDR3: TGTGCCAGCAGCTTAGCTCCCGGGACGGATTATGAAAAACTGTTTTTT. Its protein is CASSLAPGTDYEKLFF.

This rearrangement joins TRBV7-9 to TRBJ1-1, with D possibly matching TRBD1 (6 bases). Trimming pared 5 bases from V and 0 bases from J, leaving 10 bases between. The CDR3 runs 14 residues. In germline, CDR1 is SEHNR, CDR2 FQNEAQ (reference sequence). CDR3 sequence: CASSHREMNTEAFF. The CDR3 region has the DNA TGTGCCAGCAGCCACAGGGAAATGAACACTGAAGCTTTCTTT.

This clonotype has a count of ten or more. As DNA, the CDR3 is TGTGCCAGCAGTGAATTGGGGCCTTCAGATACGCAGTATTTT. It codes for CASSELGPSDTQYF. V gene TRBV6-1 combines with J gene TRBJ2-3; possibly TRBD1 for D (5 bases). Germline V gene lookup returns CDR1 MNHNS and CDR2 SASEGT. The CDR3 is 14 residues long. Trimming took off 2 bases at V and 4 bases at J, with 10 bases between the two ends.

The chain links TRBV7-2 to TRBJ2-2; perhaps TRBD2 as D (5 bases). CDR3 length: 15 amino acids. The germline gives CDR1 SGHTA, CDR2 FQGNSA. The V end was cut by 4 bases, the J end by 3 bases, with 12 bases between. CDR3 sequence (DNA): TGTGCCAGCAGCTCCTGGACTGACCACACCGGGGAGCTGTTTTTT. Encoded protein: CASSSWTDHTGELFF.

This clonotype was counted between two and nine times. CDR3 nucleotides: TGTGCCAGCAGCTACCTCATATGGACAGGGGAATCCTACGAGCAGTACTTC. Its protein product is CASSYLIWTGESYEQYF. V gene TRBV7-9 combines with J gene TRBJ2-7; TRBD1 agrees at 9 bases. The junction had 11 bases not matched to a gene; V was cut back by 4 bases and J by 1 base. The CDR3 extends over 17 amino acids. CDR1 is SEHNR and CDR2 is FQNEAQ in the germline V gene (reference sequence).

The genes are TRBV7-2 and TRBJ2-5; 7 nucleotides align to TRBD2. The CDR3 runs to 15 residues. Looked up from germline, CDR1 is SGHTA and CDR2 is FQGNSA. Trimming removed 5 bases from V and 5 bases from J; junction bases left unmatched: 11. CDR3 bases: TGTGCCAGCAGCACTGAGCGGGGTTGGCGGGAGACCCAGTACTTC. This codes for CASSTERGWRETQYF.

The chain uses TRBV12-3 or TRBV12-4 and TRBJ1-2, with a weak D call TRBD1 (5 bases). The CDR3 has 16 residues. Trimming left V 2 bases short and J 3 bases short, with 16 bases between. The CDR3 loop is CASSLYLQGFHYGYTF. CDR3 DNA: TGTGCCAGCAGTTTATACCTGCAGGGTTTTCACTATGGCTACACCTTC.

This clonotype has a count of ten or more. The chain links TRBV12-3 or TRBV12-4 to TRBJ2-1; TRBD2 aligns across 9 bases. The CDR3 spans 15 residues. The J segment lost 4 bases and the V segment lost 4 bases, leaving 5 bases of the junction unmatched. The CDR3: CASSSTSGPYNEQFF. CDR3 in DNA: TGTGCCAGCAGTTCAACTAGCGGGCCGTACAATGAGCAGTTCTTC.

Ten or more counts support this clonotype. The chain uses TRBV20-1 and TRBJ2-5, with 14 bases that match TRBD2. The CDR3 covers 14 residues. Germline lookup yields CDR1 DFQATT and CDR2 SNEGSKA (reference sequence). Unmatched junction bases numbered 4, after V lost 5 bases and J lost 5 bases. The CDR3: CSAETSGGAETQYF. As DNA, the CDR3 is TGCAGTGCTGAGACTAGCGGGGGGGCGGAGACCCAGTACTTC.

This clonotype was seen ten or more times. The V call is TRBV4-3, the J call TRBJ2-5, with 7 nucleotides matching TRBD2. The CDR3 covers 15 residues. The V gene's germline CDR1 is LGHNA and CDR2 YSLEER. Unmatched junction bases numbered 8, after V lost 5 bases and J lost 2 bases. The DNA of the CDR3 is TGCGCCAGCAGCAGTCAACGCGGGGGTCAAGAGACCCAGTACTTC. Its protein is CASSSQRGGQETQYF.

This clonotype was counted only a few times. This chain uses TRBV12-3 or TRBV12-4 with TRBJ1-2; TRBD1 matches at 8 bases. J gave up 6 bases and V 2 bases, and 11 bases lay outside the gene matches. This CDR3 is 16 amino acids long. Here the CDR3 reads CASSLQETGVGDGYTF. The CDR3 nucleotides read TGTGCCAGCAGTTTACAAGAGACAGGGGTCGGCGATGGCTACACCTTC.